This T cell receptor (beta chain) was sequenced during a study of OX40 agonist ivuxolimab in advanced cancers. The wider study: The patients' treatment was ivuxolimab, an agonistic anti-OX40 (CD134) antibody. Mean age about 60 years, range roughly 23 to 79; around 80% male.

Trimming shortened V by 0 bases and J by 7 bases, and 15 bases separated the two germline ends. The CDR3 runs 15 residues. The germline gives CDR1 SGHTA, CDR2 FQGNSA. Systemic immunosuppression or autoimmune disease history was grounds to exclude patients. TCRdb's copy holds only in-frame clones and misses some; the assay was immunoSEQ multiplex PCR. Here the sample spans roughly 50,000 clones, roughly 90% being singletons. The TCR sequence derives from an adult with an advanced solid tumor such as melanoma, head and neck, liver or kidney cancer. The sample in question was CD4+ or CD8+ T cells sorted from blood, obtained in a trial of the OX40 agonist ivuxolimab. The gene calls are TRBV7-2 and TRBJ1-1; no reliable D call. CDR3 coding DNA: TGTGCCAGCAGCTTAGCGTCCCTGCCATCCAGTGAAGCTTTCTTT. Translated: CASSLASLPSSEAFF. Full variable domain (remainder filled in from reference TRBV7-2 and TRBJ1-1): GAGVSQSPSNKVTEKGKDVELRCDPISGHTALYWYRQSLGQGLEFLIYFQGNSAPDKSGLPSDRFSAERTGGSVSTLTIQRTQQEDSAVYLCASSLASLPSSEAFFGQGTRLTVV.